The clone carrying this TCR beta chain was picked up a small number of times. Its antigen is currently unknown. Sequenced by immunoSEQ multiplex PCR; TCRdb stores in-frame clones only, minus some. The data show about 100,000 clones, 87% seen once. The data are from a study of T cell responses to AZD1222 COVID-19 vaccine. Study-level results: Just five or six AZD1222 recipients were seropositive at baseline.

Germline V CDR1 and CDR2: MDHEN, SYDVKM. With 2 bases clipped from V and 3 bases from J, the junction kept 8 bases outside the gene matches. This CDR3 is built from 18 residues. The source of this sequence is an adult in good health. This specimen consisted of peripheral blood, obtained on day 0 of AZD1222 vaccination. The chain employs TRBV28 and TRBJ2-1; 12 bases map to TRBD2. The CDR3 region is CASSLGTAGLAGYNEQFF. The CDR3, as DNA: TGTGCCAGCAGTTTAGGGACCGCGGGACTAGCGGGCTACAATGAGCAGTTCTTC.